The text below deals with one T cell receptor (beta chain). This record comes from a study of control samples from healthy donors and cancer patients. V lost 4 bases to trimming and J lost 4 bases; unmatched junction nucleotides: 7. Germline V gene lookup returns CDR1 SGHRS and CDR2 YFSETQ. The CDR3 sequence is 15 residues long. Some clones are missing from TCRdb's copy, which holds only in-frame ones; the method was immunoSEQ multiplex PCR. The sample holds 150,000 or so clones, roughly 90% seen once. The chain combines TRBV5-1 with TRBJ2-1, with 8 bases matching TRBD2. The sequenced material came from blood. The source is a middle-aged man in good health. The CDR3 region has the DNA TGCGCCAGCAGCCCAAGCGGGGGAGGATACAATGAGCAGTTCTTC. Its protein is CASSPSGGGYNEQFF. Filled out from reference TRBV5-1 and TRBJ2-1, the complete variable domain reads KAGVTQTPRYLIKTRGQQVTLSCSPISGHRSVSWYQQTPGQGLQFLFEYFSETQRNKGNFPGRFSGRQFSNSRSEMNVSTLELGDSALYLCASSPSGGGYNEQFFGPGTRLTVL.